This T cell receptor (beta chain) was recovered during a study of beta chain features in type 1 diabetes. CDR3 length: 15 amino acids. The V gene end was trimmed by 4 bases and the J gene end by 1 base; junction bases not matched to a gene: 7. Germline V gene sequence: CDR1 SGDLS, CDR2 YYNGEE. As every portion of the isolated RNA was reverse transcribed, the sequencing read expressed TCRB transcripts. Generated by immunoSEQ multiplex PCR, the TCRdb table keeps only in-frame clones and is missing some. The table has 680,000 or so clones, roughly a sixth seen once; the top ten hold 0.07% to 0.095%. The sample holds a few counts of this clone. Its antigen is currently unknown. By way of CD45RO/CCR7/CD25/CD127/CD95/CD27, the CD4+ regulatory, stem cell-like memory, central memory and naive cells were sorted. Post-sort purity exceeded 95% for all sorted populations. Regarding the study as a whole: All four CD4+ subsets of Type 1 diabetes patients contained TCRB CDR3s that were moderately but significantly shorter. PCR might show a preference for shorter templates, equally across patients and controls.

This receptor was identified in a man between 18 and 35 years old in good health. Sequencing was carried out using naive CD4+ T cells from blood. The chain combines TRBV9 with TRBJ2-5; 7 bases line up with TRBD2. CDR3 sequence: CASSLTGGGQETQYF. Here the CDR3 DNA reads TGTGCCAGCAGCCTCACGGGGGGAGGCCAAGAGACCCAGTACTTC.